This entry describes one T cell receptor beta chain. This record belongs to a study of cytomegalovirus exposure and HLA in healthy donors. This CDR3 has 14 amino acids. The ends were cut back, 8 bases at V and 4 bases at J, with 14 bases in the middle. CDR1 SEHNR and CDR2 FQNEAQ come from the germline V gene (reference sequence). Amplification used 60 Vbeta primers and 13 Jbeta primers. Clones were read by immunoSEQ multiplex PCR, and TCRdb kept only the in-frame ones, dropping some. The top ten clones hold less than 2% of a sample with about 120,000 clones, more than 55% of them seen once. The chain links TRBV7-9 to TRBJ2-2; a possible D gene is TRBD1 (6 bases). The TCR sequence derives from a man younger than 30 in good health and CMV-seronegative. Material for sequencing was PBMCs. The CDR3 coding sequence is TGTGCCAGCCCTTCCGAAGGGGGCACCGGGGAGCTGTTTTTT. Translation: CASPSEGGTGELFF. Full variable domain (remainder filled in from reference TRBV7-9 and TRBJ2-2): DTGVSQNPRHKITKRGQNVTFRCDPISEHNRLYWYRQTLGQGPEFLTYFQNEAQLEKSRLLSDRFSAERPKGSFSTLEIQRTEQGDSAMYLCASPSEGGTGELFFGEGSRLTVL.